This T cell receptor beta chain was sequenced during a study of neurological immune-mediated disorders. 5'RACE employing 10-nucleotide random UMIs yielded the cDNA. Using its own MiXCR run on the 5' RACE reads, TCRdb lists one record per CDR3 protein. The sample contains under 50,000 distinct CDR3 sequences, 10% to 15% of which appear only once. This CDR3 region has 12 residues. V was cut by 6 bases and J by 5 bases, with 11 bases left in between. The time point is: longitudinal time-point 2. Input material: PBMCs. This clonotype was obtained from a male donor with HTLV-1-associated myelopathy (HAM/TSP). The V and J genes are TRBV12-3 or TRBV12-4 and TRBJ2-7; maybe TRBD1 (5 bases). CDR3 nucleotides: TGTGCCAGCAGCTGGACACCTGACGAGCAGTACTTC. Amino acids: CASSWTPDEQYF.